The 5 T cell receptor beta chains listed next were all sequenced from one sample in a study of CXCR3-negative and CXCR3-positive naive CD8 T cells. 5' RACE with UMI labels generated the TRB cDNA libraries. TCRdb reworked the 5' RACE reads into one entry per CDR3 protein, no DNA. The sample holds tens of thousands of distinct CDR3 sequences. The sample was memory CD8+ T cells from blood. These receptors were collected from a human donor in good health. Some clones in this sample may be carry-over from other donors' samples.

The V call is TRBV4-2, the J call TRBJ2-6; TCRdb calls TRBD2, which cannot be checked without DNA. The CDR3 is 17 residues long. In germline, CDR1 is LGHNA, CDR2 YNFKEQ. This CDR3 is CASSQEGASSGANVLTF.

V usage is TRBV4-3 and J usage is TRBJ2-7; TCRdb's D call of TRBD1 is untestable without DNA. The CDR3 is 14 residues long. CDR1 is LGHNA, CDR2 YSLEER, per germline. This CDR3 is CASSQVPEVAEQYF.

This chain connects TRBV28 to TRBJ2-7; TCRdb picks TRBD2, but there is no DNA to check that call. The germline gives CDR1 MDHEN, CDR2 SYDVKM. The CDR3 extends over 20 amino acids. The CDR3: CASSGIWDRALAGGAYEQYF.

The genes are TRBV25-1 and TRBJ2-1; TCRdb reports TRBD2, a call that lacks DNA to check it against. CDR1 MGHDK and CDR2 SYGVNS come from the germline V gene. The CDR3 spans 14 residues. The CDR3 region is CASSLAGGPDEQFF.

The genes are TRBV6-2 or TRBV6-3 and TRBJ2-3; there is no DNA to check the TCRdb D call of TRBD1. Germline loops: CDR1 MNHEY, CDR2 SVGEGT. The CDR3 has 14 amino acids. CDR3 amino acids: CASSKGGPTDTQYF.